The next 31 T cell receptor beta chains were all read from a single sample in a study of T cells in Graves' hyperthyroidism and ophthalmopathy. Amplified TCR beta CDR3 regions came from RNA transcripts. Carried out on the TCR CDR3, a first-round RT-PCR used the HTBI primer set. TCRdb re-called the multiplex PCR reads through MiXCR, storing one row per CDR3 protein. The table shows about 420,000 distinct CDR3 sequences, with around 16% occurring only once. The source material was blood. The receptors were gathered from a young woman with Graves' hyperthyroidism.

The table lists this clonotype with a few counts. V gene TRBV12-3 or TRBV12-4 combines with J gene TRBJ1-2, with D hard to call. CDR3 length: 13 amino acids. V gave up 3 bases and J gave up 10 bases, with 15 bases separating them. This chain's CDR3 is CASSLGNSADYTF. The CDR3 DNA is TGTGCCAGCAGTTTGGGCAACTCCGCTGACTACACCTTC.

The sample holds many counts of this clonotype. The chain is built from TRBV5-1 and TRBJ2-7; unclear D gene. This CDR3 is built from 14 residues. Germline assignment: CDR1 SGHRS and CDR2 YFSETQ. Trimming stripped 4 bases from V and 0 bases from J, with 11 bases between. In DNA form, the CDR3 reads TGCGCCAGCAGCAGGATGTACGGCTCCTACGAGCAGTACTTC. Its protein is CASSRMYGSYEQYF.

This clonotype was picked up many times. The J gene is TRBJ2-3, the V gene TRBV11-2; the D gene is possibly TRBD2 (6 bases). The V gene's germline CDR1 is SGHAT and CDR2 FQNNGV. With 3 bases removed from V and 0 bases from J, the gap between germline ends came to 10 bases. The CDR3 consists of 15 residues. The CDR3 DNA follows: TGTGCCAGCAGCTTCGGACTATTCAGCACAGATACGCAGTATTTT. Translated, it gives CASSFGLFSTDTQYF.

This clonotype was recorded at least ten times. The chain has TRBV4-1 and TRBJ2-2; D is undetermined. The CDR3 runs 14 residues. V was trimmed by 2 bases and J by 8 bases, leaving 12 bases between them. The germline gives CDR1 MGHRA, CDR2 YSYEKL. The CDR3 is CASSQTTKQGELFF. In DNA, the CDR3 is TGCGCCAGCAGCCAAACGACAAAACAAGGGGAGCTGTTTTTT.

This clonotype was seen more than once but under ten times. The chain has TRBV19 and TRBJ1-4, with TRBD1 matching over 8 bases. CDR3 size: 14 residues. Germline CDR1 is LNHDA and CDR2 is SQIVND (reference sequence). V lost 5 bases, J lost 6 bases, and 5 bases stayed unmatched. The CDR3: CASSFGQGYEKLFF. For the CDR3, the DNA is TGTGCCAGTAGTTTCGGACAGGGATATGAAAAACTGTTTTTT.

This clonotype was seen ten or more times. The J gene is TRBJ2-1, the V gene TRBV2; 9 positions agree with TRBD2. Per germline, CDR1 SNHLY and CDR2 FYNNEI. CDR3 length equals 15 residues. V was clipped by 4 bases and J by 9 bases; unmatched bases: 10. CDR3 DNA: TGTGCCAGCAGTGGTCGGCTAGCGGGAAAAAGTGAGCAGTTCTTC. Its protein is CASSGRLAGKSEQFF.

This clonotype was detected ten times or more. The chain uses TRBV24-1 and TRBJ2-7; 9 bases agree with TRBD1. Trimming cost V 2 bases and J 2 bases; bases outside gene matches: 9. Germline V gene lookup returns CDR1 KGHDR and CDR2 SFDVKD. This CDR3 is 17 amino acids long. CDR3 region: CATSDSLSGTGTYEQYF. DNA of the CDR3: TGTGCCACCAGTGATTCCCTGTCCGGGACAGGGACCTACGAGCAGTACTTC.

This sequence joins TRBV12-3 or TRBV12-4 and TRBJ1-5; 10 positions agree with TRBD1. With V trimmed by 9 bases and J by 2 bases, 1 base remained unmatched. The CDR3 has 13 amino acids. CDR3 in amino acids: CASGTGGNQPQHF. CDR3 DNA sequence: TGTGCCAGTGGGACAGGGGGCAATCAGCCCCAGCATTTT.

This clonotype was counted at least ten times. Here the CDR3 reads CALDPTGKGYGYTF. For the CDR3, the DNA is TGTGCCTTGGACCCGACAGGGAAGGGCTATGGCTACACCTTC. V and J are TRBV30 and TRBJ1-2, with 7 bases lining up with TRBD1. After removal of 7 bases from V and 4 bases from J, the junction contained 12 bases not matched to a gene. The CDR3 runs 14 residues. The germline CDR1 and CDR2 sequences are GTSNPN and SVGIG (reference sequence). Full variable domain (outside the CDR3, taken from reference TRBV30 and TRBJ1-2): SQTIHQWPATLVQPVGSPLSLECTVEGTSNPNLYWYRQAAGRGLQLLFYSVGIGQISSEVPQNLSASRPQDRQFILSSKKLLLSDSGFYLCALDPTGKGYGYTFGSGTRLTVV.

This clonotype was picked up many times. The chain links TRBV12-3 or TRBV12-4 to TRBJ2-3, with TRBD2 as a possible D gene (6 bases). V was trimmed by 6 bases and J by 2 bases, leaving 12 bases between them. The CDR3 loop spans 14 amino acids. CDR3 nucleotide sequence: TGTGCCAGCAGCACCGGGGACTTCACAGATACGCAGTATTTT. It codes for CASSTGDFTDTQYF.

This clonotype appeared many times. The chain uses TRBV18 and TRBJ2-1; D possibly corresponds to TRBD1 (6 bases). V was cut by 2 bases and J by 5 bases, with 10 bases left in between. The CDR3 runs 14 residues. CDR1 KGHSH and CDR2 LQKENI come from the germline V gene. The CDR3 DNA reads as TGTGCCAGCTCACCAACGGACAGCCACAATGAGCAGTTCTTC. The encoded protein is CASSPTDSHNEQFF.

There are many counts of this clonotype. The V and J genes are TRBV10-3 and TRBJ1-5; 9 nucleotides agree with TRBD1. Trimming removed 3 bases from V and 4 bases from J; junction bases left unmatched: 1. Looked up from germline, CDR1 is ENHRY and CDR2 is SYGVKD. This CDR3 is built from 14 residues. In nucleotides, the CDR3 is TGTGCCATCAGTGATGGGACAGGGAATCAGCCCCAGCATTTT. Its translation is CAISDGTGNQPQHF.

The table lists this clonotype with many counts. The gene calls are TRBV13 and TRBJ2-5; D is perhaps TRBD1 or TRBD2 (5 bases each). CDR1 is PRHDT and CDR2 is FYEKMQ in the germline V gene (reference sequence). V was shortened by 8 bases and J by 0 bases, with 13 bases between the two germline ends. The CDR3 is 14 residues long. The CDR3 here is CASRRWGNQETQYF. DNA of the CDR3: TGTGCCAGCCGACGGTGGGGGAACCAAGAGACCCAGTACTTC. Drawing the rest from reference TRBV13 and TRBJ2-5, the complete variable domain is AAGVIQSPRHLIKEKRETATLKCYPIPRHDTVYWYQQGPGQDPQFLISFYEKMQSDKGSIPDRFSAQQFSDYHSELNMSSLELGDSALYFCASRRWGNQETQYFGPGTRLLVL.

This clonotype has more than one count but fewer than ten. This chain links TRBV15 with TRBJ1-3; 11 positions match TRBD1. Germline V gene lookup returns CDR1 LNHNV and CDR2 YYDKDF (reference sequence). This CDR3 comprises 21 residues. V lost 0 bases, J lost 2 bases, and 15 bases stayed unmatched. CDR3 region: CATSRDGWTGGTSDAGNTIYF. Written as DNA, the CDR3 is TGTGCCACCAGCAGAGATGGTTGGACAGGGGGCACAAGTGATGCTGGAAACACCATATATTTT.

The genes are TRBV7-3 and TRBJ2-1; 8 positions agree with TRBD2. Trimming at V came to 2 bases and at J to 6 bases, leaving 6 bases not matched to a gene. CDR3 length equals 15 residues. Germline lookup yields CDR1 SGHTA and CDR2 FQGTGA. The CDR3 spells CASSLSAGGANEQFF. In nucleotides, the CDR3 is TGTGCCAGCAGCTTATCTGCGGGAGGCGCCAATGAGCAGTTCTTC. The full variable domain, in which reference TRBV7-3 and TRBJ2-1 provide the parts outside the CDR3, is GAGVSQTPSNKVTEKGKYVELRCDPISGHTALYWYRQSLGQGPEFLIYFQGTGAADDSGLPNDRFFAVRPEGSVSTLKIQRTERGDSAVYLCASSLSAGGANEQFFGPGTRLTVL.

CDR3 coding DNA: TGTGCCAGCTCACCCGGGACAGGGACTAACTATGGCTACACCTTC. It is translated as CASSPGTGTNYGYTF. V and J are TRBV18 and TRBJ1-2; 9 bases map to TRBD1. Germline assignment: CDR1 KGHSH and CDR2 LQKENI. Losses at the gene ends were 3 bases for V and 0 bases for J; bases not matched to a gene: 2. The length of the CDR3 is 15 residues. Full variable domain (remainder filled in from reference TRBV18 and TRBJ1-2): NAGVMQNPRHLVRRRGQEARLRCSPMKGHSHVYWYRQLPEEGLKFMVYLQKENIIDESGMPKERFSAEFPKEGPSILRIQQVVRGDSAAYFCASSPGTGTNYGYTFGSGTRLTVV.

This clonotype was recorded at least ten times. V and J are TRBV6-1 and TRBJ1-1; D is ambiguous. The V gene lost 5 bases and the J gene lost 9 bases, with 10 bases spanning the gap. The CDR3 has 11 residues. Germline assignment: CDR1 MNHNS and CDR2 SASEGT. The CDR3 DNA reads TGTGCCAGCAGTTCAGCCTTACAAGCTTTCTTT. It specifies CASSSALQAFF.

The rearrangement links TRBV19 to TRBJ2-1; a weak D match, TRBD2 (5 bases). In germline, CDR1 is LNHDA, CDR2 SQIVND (reference sequence). The CDR3 is 15 residues long. Trimming shortened V by 3 bases and J by 6 bases, and 15 bases separated the two germline ends. The CDR3 DNA is TGTGCCAGTAGTATGTCGGACTCAGGAGGCAATGAGCAGTTCTTC. Amino acids: CASSMSDSGGNEQFF. Full variable domain (missing parts from reference TRBV19 and TRBJ2-1): DGGITQSPKYLFRKEGQNVTLSCEQNLNHDAMYWYRQDPGQGLRLIYYSQIVNDFQKGDIAEGYSVSREKKESFPLTVTSAQKNPTAFYLCASSMSDSGGNEQFFGPGTRLTVL.

In its sample, this clonotype was seen many times. The chain links TRBV18 to TRBJ2-7, with 14 bases lining up with TRBD2. The CDR3 runs to 15 residues. Losses at the gene ends were 7 bases for V and 3 bases for J; bases not matched to a gene: 5. Per germline, CDR1 KGHSH and CDR2 LQKENI. CDR3 nucleotides: TGTGCCAGCTTGGGGACTAGCGGGAGTGTCTACGAGCAGTACTTC. As protein: CASLGTSGSVYEQYF.

In its sample, this clonotype was seen many times. The chain employs TRBV6-5 and TRBJ1-6; 8 nucleotides align to TRBD1. The V gene end was trimmed by 2 bases and the J gene end by 9 bases; junction bases not matched to a gene: 9. This CDR3 is built from 16 residues. Germline loops: CDR1 MNHEY, CDR2 SVGAGI. The DNA of the CDR3 is TGTGCCAGCAGTTACGGCGGACAGGGTTCGGGTTCACCCCTCCACTTT. This encodes CASSYGGQGSGSPLHF.

This clonotype has ten or more counts. The gene calls are TRBV28 and TRBJ2-7; D might be TRBD1 (5 bases). CDR3 length: 14 residues. Germline V lookup: CDR1 MDHEN, CDR2 SYDVKM. V lost 6 bases, J lost 3 bases, and 15 bases lay in between. The CDR3 sequence: CASSPRRTYYEQYF. The CDR3 nucleotides read TGTGCCAGCAGCCCTCGTCGGACATACTACGAGCAGTACTTC.

The table lists this clonotype with many counts. The genes are TRBV11-2 and TRBJ2-7, with TRBD1 identical over 8 bases. CDR3 length: 13 residues. V shed 1 base and J 13 bases; nucleotides not matched to a gene: 9. Germline V gives CDR1 SGHAT, CDR2 FQNNGV. The CDR3, as DNA: TGTGCCAGCAGCTTAGGATTGGACAGGGAAAGTTACTTC. Its protein product is CASSLGLDRESYF.

Many counts were recorded for this clonotype. This chain uses TRBV18 with TRBJ1-6; D is ambiguous. Germline loops: CDR1 KGHSH, CDR2 LQKENI. The ends were cut back, 5 bases at V and 4 bases at J, with 12 bases in the middle. The CDR3 is 15 amino acids. The CDR3 reads CASSVSQNYNSPLHF. The DNA for the CDR3 is TGTGCCAGCTCAGTATCACAGAATTATAATTCACCCCTCCACTTT.

This clonotype was seen ten or more times. The chain joins TRBV28 to TRBJ2-3; D is unclear. V dropped 5 bases and J dropped 2 bases, with 5 bases sitting between them. CDR3 length: 12 amino acids. Germline CDR1 and CDR2: MDHEN and SYDVKM. As DNA, the CDR3 is TGTGCCAGCAGTCCTTTCACAGATACGCAGTATTTT. Translation: CASSPFTDTQYF.

This clonotype was found many times. The chain links TRBV12-5 to TRBJ1-2, with 7 nucleotides matching TRBD1. Germline CDR1 is LGHNT and CDR2 is FRNRAP. The CDR3 loop spans 14 amino acids. V trimming: 5 bases; J trimming: 7 bases; junction bases outside the gene matches: 10. DNA for the CDR3: TGTGCTAGTGGTGCCAACAGGGGTGAGGCTGGCTACACCTTC. It is translated as CASGANRGEAGYTF. Supplemented by reference TRBV12-5 and TRBJ1-2, the full variable domain reads DARVTQTPRHKVTEMGQEVTMRCQPILGHNTVFWYRQTMMQGLELLAYFRNRAPLDDSGMPKDRFSAEMPDATLATLKIQPSEPRDSAVYFCASGANRGEAGYTFGSGTRLTVV.

This clonotype has a count of ten or more. This chain connects TRBV5-1 to TRBJ2-2; TRBD1 matches 8 bases. Germline CDR1 reads SGHRS; CDR2 reads YFSETQ. V dropped 1 base and J dropped 0; count of bases not matched to a gene: 2. This CDR3 is built from 16 residues. The CDR3 sequence is CASSLQGAANTGELFF. Written as DNA, the CDR3 is TGCGCCAGCAGCTTGCAGGGGGCTGCGAACACCGGGGAGCTGTTTTTT.

The chain recombines TRBV27 with TRBJ1-2; 8 bases align to TRBD1. The germline V gene encodes CDR1 MNHEY and CDR2 SMNVEV (reference sequence). The CDR3 covers 13 residues. Trimming removed 11 bases from V and 4 bases from J; junction bases left unmatched: 9. Here the CDR3 reads CAGARDRSYGYTF. CDR3 sequence (DNA): TGTGCCGGAGCCCGGGACAGGAGCTATGGCTACACCTTC.

This clonotype was observed many times. A read error may produce the germline difference seen at one junction end. The chain recombines TRBV6-1 with TRBJ2-5; D is unclear. The CDR3 contains 15 residues. Looked up from germline, CDR1 is MNHNS and CDR2 is SASEGT. The CDR3 coding sequence is TGTGCCAGCACTGAAGGCAAGGAAGGCCAAGAGACCCAGTACTTC. Translating it yields CASTEGKEGQETQYF.

A remark on this clonotype: Likely a read error: the CDR3 ends without its conserved phenylalanine or tryptophan. This chain joins TRBV6-1 and TRBJ2-7; the D gene is possibly TRBD2 (5 bases). Germline CDR1 MNHNS, CDR2 SASEGT. Trimming pared 8 bases from V and 0 bases from J, leaving 14 bases between. CDR3 length equals 14 residues. CDR3 in DNA: TGTGCCAGCTCCTCGACGGGGAGCTCCTACGAGCAGTACTCC. It codes for CASSSTGSSYEQYS.

Only a few counts were recorded for this clonotype. The chain links TRBV20-1 to TRBJ2-7; D perhaps matches TRBD2 (7 bases). Trimming left V 6 bases short and J 0 bases short, with 15 bases between. This CDR3 is built from 14 residues. Germline CDR1 DFQATT, CDR2 SNEGSKA (reference sequence). The CDR3 DNA reads TGCAGTGCCTCCCGGGGGGCCGGCTCCTACGAGCAGTACTTC. It yields the protein CSASRGAGSYEQYF.

Many counts were recorded for this clonotype. The J gene is TRBJ1-1, the V gene TRBV5-1; possibly TRBD1 for D (5 bases). V was pared by 4 bases and J by 1 base, with 17 bases between. The CDR3 is 16 residues long. CDR1 and CDR2 from the germline V gene are SGHRS and YFSETQ. In DNA form, the CDR3 reads TGCGCCAGCAGCCCTGCGGGGGGGGTGGAGAACACTGAAGCTTTCTTT. Translated: CASSPAGGVENTEAFF.